This TCR beta chain appears in the sequencing data of a study of preoperative IRX-2 immunotherapy in early breast cancer. The CDR3 loop spans 16 amino acids. Trimming left V 0 bases short and J 4 bases short, with 13 bases between. CDR1 and CDR2 (germline): SGDLS, YYNGEE. Sequencing used immunoSEQ multiplex PCR; TCRdb keeps in-frame clones, though not all of them. The sample carries around 57,000 clones, roughly 95% recorded once. The treatment is: preoperative locoregional IRX-2 cytokine immunotherapy. This phase Ib study tested locoregional IRX-2 cytokine immunotherapy given before surgery. V is TRBV9 and J is TRBJ2-2; tentative D call: TRBD2 (6 bases). This sample was gathered from a patient treated with IRX-2 immunotherapy. The source is a human donor with breast cancer. CDR3 bases: TGTGCCAGCAGCGTAGAGGGTAGCGGAGGCACCGGGGAGCTGTTTTTT. Protein: CASSVEGSGGTGELFF.